Listed here are 23 T cell receptor beta chains from one sample, sequenced in a study of blood T cell repertoires in COVID-19. Profiling relied on immunoSEQ multiplex PCR, and the TCRdb table lists in-frame clones only, not all of them. The sample yields over 200,000 clones, approximately 82% seen once. The material sequenced was peripheral blood. The receptors originated from a man aged 40-50 years who had recovered from COVID-19.

CDR3 amino acids: CATGGGLSVYQPQHF. In DNA form, the CDR3 reads TGTGCCACCGGGGGGGGGTTGTCGGTGTATCAGCCCCAGCATTTT. V and J are TRBV19 and TRBJ1-5, with D tentatively TRBD1 (5 bases). CDR1 is LNHDA, CDR2 SQIVND, per germline (reference sequence). The CDR3 spans 15 residues. V was trimmed by 10 bases and J by 5 bases, leaving 21 bases between them.

The gene calls are TRBV9 and TRBJ2-5; D is unresolved. The CDR3 extends over 14 amino acids. The germline CDR1 and CDR2 sequences are SGDLS and YYNGEE. Trimming removed 0 bases at V and 0 bases at J, with 6 bases between. CDR3 nucleotide sequence: TGTGCCAGCAGCGTAGCTGTGTACCAAGAGACCCAGTACTTC. Residues: CASSVAVYQETQYF.

This clone was seen a handful of times. The gene calls are TRBV10-3 and TRBJ2-1; possibly TRBD1 for D (6 bases). The CDR3 length is 16 residues. Germline CDR1 is ENHRY and CDR2 is SYGVKD. V dropped 3 bases and J dropped 0 bases, with 12 bases sitting between them. The CDR3 protein is CAISDSTGSSYNEQFF. The CDR3 DNA reads as TGTGCCATCAGTGACTCGACAGGTAGCTCCTACAATGAGCAGTTCTTC.

The chain has TRBV5-8 and TRBJ2-5; 10 nucleotides match TRBD1. The V and J ends lost 3 bases and 5 bases, in that order; junction bases with no gene match: 10. Per germline, CDR1 SGHTS and CDR2 YDEGEE. There are 16 residues in the CDR3. CDR3 DNA sequence: TGTGCCAGCAGCTCCCTAGTGGGACAGGGGCTGGAGACCCAGTACTTC. As protein: CASSSLVGQGLETQYF. Based on the CDR3 plus reference TRBV5-8 and TRBJ2-5, the full variable domain is EAGVTQSPTHLIKTRGQQATLRCSPISGHTSVYWYQQALGLGLQFLLWYDEGEERNRGNFPPRFSGRQFPNYSSELNVNALELEDSALYLCASSSLVGQGLETQYFGPGTRLLVL.

This chain links TRBV5-6 with TRBJ1-4, with D unclear. The CDR3 totals 13 residues. With 2 bases removed from V and 8 bases from J, the gap between germline ends came to 10 bases. Germline CDR1 is SGHDT and CDR2 is YYEEEE. The CDR3 sequence: CASSFSLNEKLFF. The CDR3 DNA reads as TGTGCCAGCAGCTTTTCTCTAAACGAAAAACTGTTTTTT.

The genes are TRBV6-2 or TRBV6-3 and TRBJ2-7; TRBD1 matches 10 bases. The germline CDR1 and CDR2 sequences are MNHEY and SVGEGT. The CDR3 has 19 amino acids. J lost 1 base, V lost 5 bases, and 17 bases had no gene match. CDR3 nucleotide sequence: TGTGCCAGCAGTCAAGGACCCGGGACAGGGGCGAAGAAGTCCTACGAGCAGTACTTC. Protein sequence: CASSQGPGTGAKKSYEQYF.

The J gene is TRBJ2-3, the V gene TRBV6-2 or TRBV6-3; TRBD2 agrees at 8 bases. This CDR3 is 15 amino acids long. The germline CDR1 and CDR2 sequences are MNHEY and SVGEGT. J gave up 5 bases and V 6 bases, and 10 bases lay outside the gene matches. As DNA, the CDR3 is TGTGCCAGCAGCTCCACTAGCGGAGCCATAGATACGCAGTATTTT. It yields the protein CASSSTSGAIDTQYF.

This chain links TRBV2 with TRBJ2-5; 7 bases fit TRBD2. Germline-derived CDR1 and CDR2 are SNHLY and FYNNEI. This CDR3 is 15 amino acids long. Trimming removed 2 bases from V and 3 bases from J; junction bases left unmatched: 6. The CDR3 DNA reads as TGTGCCAGCAGTGAAAGGCTAGCGGTCGAAGAGACCCAGTACTTC. The encoded protein is CASSERLAVEETQYF.

This clone appeared a few times. V usage is TRBV30 and J usage is TRBJ2-3; a weak D match, TRBD2 (6 bases). Per the germline V gene, CDR1 is GTSNPN and CDR2 is SVGIG (reference sequence). The CDR3 consists of 16 residues. Trimming pared 3 bases from V and 1 base from J, leaving 17 bases between. The CDR3 sequence: CAWSPPQGGGTDTQYF. In DNA, the CDR3 is TGTGCCTGGAGCCCTCCCCAGGGAGGCGGCACAGATACGCAGTATTTT.

V is TRBV4-1 and J is TRBJ2-5; D remains ambiguous. Germline V CDR1 and CDR2: MGHRA, YSYEKL. The CDR3 has 15 amino acids. V was trimmed by 6 bases and J by 2 bases, leaving 16 bases between them. This chain's CDR3 is CASSHTFAVQETQYF. CDR3 DNA: TGCGCCAGCAGTCACACTTTCGCGGTACAAGAGACCCAGTACTTC.

The gene calls are TRBV7-2 and TRBJ1-2, with D maybe TRBD1 (5 bases). Per the germline V gene, CDR1 is SGHTA and CDR2 is FQGNSA. The CDR3 covers 15 residues. Between the trimmed V and J ends, which lost 6 bases and 0 bases, there was a span of 14 bases. CDR3 loop: CASRLQGIANYGYTF. The CDR3 DNA reads as TGTGCCAGCAGACTTCAGGGTATAGCTAACTATGGCTACACCTTC.

This clone was seen a few times. CDR3 amino acids: CASSYEGREAYNEQFF. CDR3 sequence (DNA): TGTGCCAGCAGTTACGAGGGGCGGGAGGCCTACAATGAGCAGTTCTTC. The chain uses TRBV6-5 and TRBJ2-1; 8 bases line up with TRBD2. Germline V gene lookup returns CDR1 MNHEY and CDR2 SVGAGI. V shed 2 bases and J 2 bases; nucleotides not matched to a gene: 5. This CDR3 has 16 amino acids.

The chain employs TRBV28 and TRBJ1-1; the D gene is possibly TRBD1 (5 bases). CDR3 length: 14 residues. Germline CDR1 is MDHEN and CDR2 is SYDVKM. Trimming took 8 bases from V and 3 from J, leaving 16 bases between them. CDR3 in amino acids: CASRILTGDTEAFF. In nucleotides, the CDR3 is TGTGCCAGCCGCATCCTTACGGGGGACACTGAAGCTTTCTTT.

V gene TRBV7-2 combines with J gene TRBJ2-3; the match to TRBD2 covers 7 bases. CDR1 is SGHTA and CDR2 is FQGNSA in the germline V gene. With 4 bases clipped from V and 1 base from J, the junction kept 5 bases outside the gene matches. CDR3 length: 15 amino acids. CDR3 protein: CASSWSSGGTDTQYF. CDR3 bases: TGTGCCAGCAGCTGGTCTAGCGGAGGCACAGATACGCAGTATTTT.

The rearrangement uses TRBV18 and TRBJ1-1, with D possibly being TRBD1 (6 bases). The CDR3 sequence is 15 residues long. Germline V lookup: CDR1 KGHSH, CDR2 LQKENI. Deletions cut 0 bases from V and 2 bases from J, with 10 bases between. CDR3 protein: CASSPPNRANTEAFF. DNA for the CDR3: TGTGCCAGCTCACCACCGAACAGGGCCAACACTGAAGCTTTCTTT.

This chain joins TRBV12-3 or TRBV12-4 and TRBJ1-2; no firm D call. Trimming removed 8 bases from V and 8 bases from J, with 15 bases in between. The CDR3 consists of 12 residues. The CDR3 here is CASSPGARGYTF. The CDR3 bases are TGTGCCAGCTCCCCGGGTGCTCGGGGCTACACCTTC.

The table lists this clone with a count of one. The chain joins TRBV10-2 to TRBJ2-5, with no clear D. Germline CDR1 and CDR2: WSHSY and SAAADI. This CDR3 has 13 amino acids. Trimming cost V 0 bases and J 2 bases, with 4 bases left between them. In DNA form, the CDR3 reads TGCGCCAGCAGTGAGTCGTCTCAAGAGACCCAGTACTTC. This translates into CASSESSQETQYF.

This rearrangement joins TRBV4-1 to TRBJ1-2, with 7 bases fitting TRBD1. Germline values: CDR1 MGHRA, CDR2 YSYEKL. This CDR3 is built from 14 residues. Unmatched junction bases numbered 7, after V lost 6 bases and J lost 3 bases. CDR3 in DNA: TGCGCCAGCAGACAGACAGGGAGAGACTATGGCTACACCTTC. Translated: CASRQTGRDYGYTF.

The J gene is TRBJ1-3, the V gene TRBV7-2, with no clear D. The CDR3 is 14 amino acids. Germline lookup yields CDR1 SGHTA and CDR2 FQGNSA. The V end was cut by 5 bases, the J end by 2 bases, with 10 bases between. The CDR3 is CASSKPRPGNTIYF. DNA of the CDR3: TGTGCCAGCAGCAAACCCAGGCCTGGAAACACCATATATTTT.

The chain combines TRBV19 with TRBJ2-1, with 7 nucleotides matching TRBD2. J gave up 8 bases and V 7 bases, and 14 bases lay outside the gene matches. The CDR3 is 15 residues long. Germline V CDR1 and CDR2: LNHDA, SQIVND (reference sequence). CDR3 DNA sequence: TGTGCCAGTACCTCCCCCGGCGGGAGAAAGGATGAGCAGTTCTTC. It is translated as CASTSPGGRKDEQFF.

The rearrangement uses TRBV19 and TRBJ1-2; D remains unclear. From germline, CDR1 is LNHDA and CDR2 SQIVND (reference sequence). The germline V and J ends were trimmed by 3 bases and 4 bases, with 15 bases remaining between them. This CDR3 is built from 15 residues. The CDR3: CASSILGSGSYGYTF. DNA of the CDR3: TGTGCCAGTAGTATTTTAGGATCGGGGTCCTATGGCTACACCTTC.

This clone came up once. The chain recombines TRBV3-1 (or the pseudogene TRBV3-2) with TRBJ2-7; D unresolved. V lost 1 base and J lost 2, with 9 bases in between. This CDR3 spans 14 amino acids. In germline, CDR1 is LGHDT, CDR2 YNNKEL (reference sequence). The CDR3 DNA reads TGTGCCAGCAGCCAAGCCTATCCTCCCTACGAGCAGTACTTC. Translating it yields CASSQAYPPYEQYF.

This chain connects TRBV18 to TRBJ1-2, with D tentatively TRBD1 (5 bases). Germline CDR1 reads KGHSH; CDR2 reads LQKENI. This CDR3 region has 13 residues. Trimming took 2 bases from V and 3 from J, leaving 7 bases between them. Here the CDR3 DNA reads TGTGCCAGCTCACCAGGAGGGGACTATGGCTACACCTTC. Translation: CASSPGGDYGYTF.